The T cell receptor (beta chain) under discussion was sequenced for a study of T cell responses to AZD1222 COVID-19 vaccine. Assay used: immunoSEQ multiplex PCR; TCRdb lists only in-frame clones, some missing. This table holds 170,000 or so clones, around 87% found once. Here the sequenced sample was peripheral blood, taken on day 0 of AZD1222 vaccination. The receptor comes from an adult in good health.

The CDR3 DNA is TGTGCCAGCAGTTTCTGGGGAAACACTGAAGCTTTCTTT. Translating it yields CASSFWGNTEAFF. This chain connects TRBV27 to TRBJ1-1; D is uncertain. V dropped 3 bases and J dropped 2 bases, with 7 bases sitting between them. The CDR3 contains 13 residues. CDR1 and CDR2 from the germline V gene are MNHEY and SMNVEV (reference sequence).